The 13 T cell receptor beta chains below come from one sample, sequenced in a study of shared clonotypes between healthy human individuals. It was CD45RO-negative cells, positively selected for CCR7, that made up naive CD8 cells, with terminally differentiated effector memory CD45RA+ cells excluded. Sequenced by immunoSEQ multiplex PCR; TCRdb stores in-frame clones only, minus some. The sample carries around 550,000 clones, 85% to 95% recorded once. Sequenced material: naive CD8+ T cells sorted from blood. These receptors originate from a woman younger than 45 in good health.

This chain links TRBV7-9 with TRBJ2-3; possible D gene TRBD2, 6 bases. The CDR3 sequence is 15 residues long. Germline values: CDR1 SEHNR, CDR2 FQNEAQ (reference sequence). The V gene lost 1 base and the J gene lost 0 bases, with 8 bases spanning the gap. CDR3 residues: CASSLVGTSTDTQYF. The CDR3, as DNA: TGTGCCAGCAGCTTAGTCGGGACTAGCACAGATACGCAGTATTTT. Full variable domain (rest looked up from reference TRBV7-9 and TRBJ2-3): DTGVSQNPRHKITKRGQNVTFRCDPISEHNRLYWYRQTLGQGPEFLTYFQNEAQLEKSRLLSDRFSAERPKGSFSTLEIQRTEQGDSAMYLCASSLVGTSTDTQYFGPGTRLTVL.

The genes are TRBV25-1 and TRBJ1-2; D is unresolved. CDR1 MGHDK and CDR2 SYGVNS come from the germline V gene. V was cut by 0 bases and J by 4 bases, with 0 bases left in between. The CDR3 consists of 11 residues. The CDR3: CASSEYYGYTF. DNA of the CDR3: TGTGCCAGCAGTGAATACTATGGCTACACCTTC.

In its sample, this clone was seen once. The rearrangement uses TRBV20-1 and TRBJ2-1; TRBD2 is a possible D gene (5 bases). Germline values: CDR1 DFQATT, CDR2 SNEGSKA (reference sequence). The CDR3 spans 10 residues. Trimming cost V 6 bases and J 10 bases, with 10 bases left between them. This CDR3 reads CSAADGEQFF. Here the CDR3 DNA reads TGCAGTGCAGCGGACGGGGAGCAGTTCTTC.

CDR3 bases: TGTGCCAGCAGGCAAGAGACCCAGTACTTC. Protein: CASRQETQYF. The chain combines TRBV25-1 with TRBJ2-5, with unresolved D. The germline V gene has CDR1 MGHDK and CDR2 SYGVNS. The CDR3 extends over 10 amino acids. V was pared by 6 bases and J by 2 bases, with 1 base between.

The V and J genes are TRBV11-2 and TRBJ2-7; 8 positions match TRBD2. The CDR3 length is 17 residues. V lost 7 bases to trimming and J lost 4 bases; unmatched junction nucleotides: 18. From germline, CDR1 is SGHAT and CDR2 FQNNGV. The CDR3 coding sequence is TGTGCCAGCACCGGAACTACTACCGGGACTAGGGTGTACGAGCAGTACTTC. Amino acid sequence: CASTGTTTGTRVYEQYF.

The chain joins TRBV27 to TRBJ2-7, with 9 nucleotides matching TRBD1. Germline V CDR1 and CDR2: MNHEY, SMNVEV (reference sequence). With V trimmed by 8 bases and J by 5 bases, 4 bases remained unmatched. There are 12 residues in the CDR3. CDR3 amino acids: CASGWTGDEQYF. The CDR3 DNA reads TGTGCCAGCGGATGGACAGGGGACGAGCAGTACTTC.

The chain couples TRBV29-1 to TRBJ2-7; D not certain. Trimming took 6 bases from V and 6 from J, leaving 12 bases between them. This CDR3 is built from 11 residues. The germline gives CDR1 SQVTM, CDR2 ANQGSEA. The CDR3 here is CSVTSMLEQYF. The CDR3 DNA follows: TGCAGCGTCACCTCTATGCTCGAGCAGTACTTC.

The CDR3 region has the DNA TGTGCCAGCAGCTCAGACGTTTCCGGGGAGCTGTTTTTT. This gives the protein CASSSDVSGELFF. The chain recombines TRBV5-5 with TRBJ2-2; D unclear. The germline V gene has CDR1 SGHKS and CDR2 YYEKEE (reference sequence). CDR3 length: 13 amino acids. V lost 3 bases to trimming and J lost 6 bases, with 9 bases between them.

The CDR3 region is CASSQTSGAYNEQFF. The CDR3 DNA sequence: TGTGCCAGCAGCCAAACTAGCGGGGCCTACAATGAGCAGTTCTTC. The V gene is TRBV4-2, the J gene TRBJ2-1, with TRBD2 matching 10 bases. The ends lost 2 bases at V and 2 bases at J; junction bases unmatched: 0. The germline CDR1 and CDR2 sequences are LGHNA and YNFKEQ. There are 15 residues in the CDR3.

The chain joins TRBV28 to TRBJ1-1; D is undetermined. V lost 3 bases, J lost 1 base, and 9 bases lay in between. The length of the CDR3 is 14 residues. Germline V gene data show CDR1 as MDHEN and CDR2 as SYDVKM. The CDR3 nucleotides are TGTGCCAGCAGTTTTGAAGCGACGAACACTGAAGCTTTCTTT. It codes for CASSFEATNTEAFF.

This clone has a single count. The chain recombines TRBV19 with TRBJ1-2; 7 bases line up with TRBD1. Germline V CDR1 and CDR2: LNHDA, SQIVND (reference sequence). The CDR3 totals 15 residues. V gave up 6 bases and J gave up 3 bases; unmatched junction bases: 10. The CDR3 protein is CASRPEDRPYYGYTF. The CDR3 DNA follows: TGTGCCAGTAGGCCCGAGGACAGGCCCTACTATGGCTACACCTTC.

The chain combines TRBV10-1 with TRBJ1-3; D gene uncertain. This CDR3 has 15 amino acids. Between the trimmed V and J ends, which lost 0 bases and 2 bases, there was a span of 8 bases. Germline values: CDR1 WNHNN, CDR2 SYGVQD (reference sequence). The CDR3 sequence is CASSESLGTGNTIYF. The CDR3 DNA reads as TGCGCCAGCAGTGAGTCGCTGGGAACTGGAAACACCATATATTTT.

The chain is built from TRBV28 and TRBJ2-7, with TRBD2 matching 11 bases. The CDR3 has 13 amino acids. Unmatched junction bases numbered 3, after V lost 7 bases and J lost 4 bases. Germline values: CDR1 MDHEN, CDR2 SYDVKM. In DNA form, the CDR3 reads TGTGCCAGCAAACTAGCGGGAGCATACGAGCAGTACTTC. Its translation is CASKLAGAYEQYF.